This TCR beta chain was captured by sequencing in a study of blood T cell repertoires in COVID-19. Across the whole study: Specimens from acute and convalescent COVID-19 originated in the United States, Italy and Spain. PBMCs, B-cell-depleted T cells, or T cells provided the cDNA or gDNA that made up the material.

Method: immunoSEQ multiplex PCR; TCRdb's copy keeps in-frame clones and lacks some. This sample has about 220,000 clones, with approximately 84% found just once. Germline V gene data show CDR1 as SGHDT and CDR2 as YYEEEE. V was trimmed by 0 bases and J by 6 bases, leaving 3 bases between them. The length of the CDR3 is 12 residues. J is TRBJ2-2 and V is TRBV5-6; D is unresolved. The sequence came from a man over 45 who had recovered from COVID-19. The sample taken for sequencing was peripheral blood. The CDR3 reads CASSLVSGELFF. DNA of the CDR3: TGTGCCAGCAGCTTGGTCTCCGGGGAGCTGTTTTTT.